This entry lists 32 T cell receptor beta chains sequenced from one sample in a study of blood T cell repertoires in COVID-19. The assay was immunoSEQ multiplex PCR, and TCRdb's table has in-frame clones only and misses some. The sample consists of 250,000 to 300,000 clones, under 90% of them appearing once. The specimen sequenced was PBMCs or T cells enriched from blood (not recorded which). These receptors were obtained from a woman in her forties who had recovered from COVID-19.

The chain joins TRBV30 to TRBJ2-3; TRBD2 agrees at 9 bases. Germline V gene lookup returns CDR1 GTSNPN and CDR2 SVGIG (reference sequence). CDR3 size: 14 residues. The V gene end was trimmed by 3 bases and the J gene end by 3 bases; junction bases not matched to a gene: 4. CDR3 nucleotides: TGTGCCTGGAGCGGACTAGCGAATACAGATACGCAGTATTTT. It yields the protein CAWSGLANTDTQYF.

This chain joins TRBV30 and TRBJ2-4, with 7 bases that match TRBD1. Germline assignment: CDR1 GTSNPN and CDR2 SVGIG (reference sequence). This CDR3 is built from 14 residues. V lost 4 bases and J lost 0; bases outside the gene matches: 3. CDR3 sequence (DNA): TGTGCCTGGAATTCAGGGGGAGCCAAAAACATTCAGTACTTC. This encodes CAWNSGGAKNIQYF.

The gene calls are TRBV29-1 and TRBJ1-5; 7 positions agree with TRBD1. The CDR3 sequence is 13 residues long. The V segment lost 7 bases and the J segment 3 bases; nucleotides outside the gene matches: 6. Germline CDR1 is SQVTM and CDR2 is ANQGSEA. The CDR3 DNA reads as TGCAGCGCCTCAGGGGGGAACAATCAGCCCCAGCATTTT. Protein sequence: CSASGGNNQPQHF.

This chain links TRBV6-4 with TRBJ1-2, with 9 bases fitting TRBD1. The V segment lost 6 bases and the J segment 7 bases; nucleotides outside the gene matches: 9. CDR3 length: 14 residues. Germline V gene data show CDR1 as MRHNA and CDR2 as SNTAGT. CDR3 DNA: TGTGCCAGCAGCAGCACAGGGGGCGCATCTGGCTACACCTTC. It translates to CASSSTGGASGYTF.

The V and J genes are TRBV5-5 and TRBJ2-7; a possible D gene is TRBD1 (5 bases). V lost 3 bases and J 4 bases, leaving 14 bases between the germline ends. The CDR3 contains 14 residues. Germline CDR1 is SGHKS and CDR2 is YYEKEE (reference sequence). CDR3 protein: CASSSYSQVYEQYF. The CDR3 DNA reads as TGTGCCAGCAGCTCCTATTCACAGGTTTACGAGCAGTACTTC.

J is TRBJ1-1 and V is TRBV6-1; 7 bases line up with TRBD1. The germline V gene encodes CDR1 MNHNS and CDR2 SASEGT. This CDR3 is built from 15 residues. V trimming: 2 bases; J trimming: 4 bases; junction bases outside the gene matches: 7. CDR3 nucleotide sequence: TGTGCCAGCAGTGAACTGTCGGGACAGTTCACTGAAGCTTTCTTT. Protein product: CASSELSGQFTEAFF.

This chain connects TRBV18 to TRBJ2-2, with 8 positions matching TRBD1. J gave up 4 bases and V 3 bases, and 4 bases lay outside the gene matches. The germline V gene encodes CDR1 KGHSH and CDR2 LQKENI. CDR3 length: 15 amino acids. CDR3 residues: CASSPDRGGTGELFF. Written as DNA, the CDR3 is TGTGCCAGCTCACCTGACAGGGGAGGCACCGGGGAGCTGTTTTTT.

The chain recombines TRBV11-2 with TRBJ1-1, with TRBD1 matching over 8 bases. The CDR3 covers 14 residues. Trimming cost V 8 bases and J 5 bases; bases outside gene matches: 10. CDR1 and CDR2 from the germline V gene are SGHAT and FQNNGV. CDR3 coding DNA: TGTGCCAGCCATACTCTCAGGGGGCGGACTGAAGCTTTCTTT. Translating it yields CASHTLRGRTEAFF.

This chain connects TRBV18 to TRBJ1-1; maybe TRBD1 (5 bases). Germline CDR1 and CDR2: KGHSH and LQKENI. Trimming removed 3 bases at V and 0 bases at J, with 11 bases between. CDR3 size: 15 residues. In DNA form, the CDR3 reads TGTGCCAGCTCACCTGGGACTAGGTTGAACACTGAAGCTTTCTTT. Translated: CASSPGTRLNTEAFF.

This clone was seen once. The CDR3: CASSLVPGITSTDTQYF. Written as DNA, the CDR3 is TGCGCCAGCAGCTTGGTACCAGGGATTACCAGCACAGATACGCAGTATTTT. The rearrangement links TRBV5-1 to TRBJ2-3; weak D call: TRBD1 (5 bases). V was trimmed by 0 bases and J by 0 bases, leaving 14 bases between them. Germline V lookup: CDR1 SGHRS, CDR2 YFSETQ. This CDR3 spans 17 amino acids.

This clone was counted only a few times. The chain joins TRBV6-2 or TRBV6-3 to TRBJ2-3; TRBD2 agrees at 7 bases. The J segment lost 0 bases and the V segment lost 4 bases, leaving 4 bases of the junction unmatched. CDR3 length: 15 residues. The germline V gene encodes CDR1 MNHEY and CDR2 SVGEGT. CDR3 sequence: CASSSGGRSTDTQYF. The DNA of the CDR3 is TGTGCCAGCAGTTCCGGCGGGAGAAGCACAGATACGCAGTATTTT.

This CDR3 is CASSLEPGDTQYF. In nucleotides, the CDR3 is TGCGCCAGCAGCTTGGAGCCGGGAGATACGCAGTATTTT. The chain has TRBV5-1 and TRBJ2-3, with D unresolved. The V gene lost 0 bases and the J gene lost 5 bases, with 7 bases spanning the gap. The CDR3 spans 13 residues. Germline V CDR1 and CDR2: SGHRS, YFSETQ.

The genes are TRBV13 and TRBJ2-1; TRBD2 matches 7 bases. Per germline, CDR1 PRHDT and CDR2 FYEKMQ (reference sequence). V trimming: 0 bases; J trimming: 2 bases; junction bases outside the gene matches: 10. This CDR3 comprises 18 residues. CDR3: CASSLGDGEGGAYNEQFF. In DNA, the CDR3 is TGTGCCAGCAGCTTAGGCGACGGGGAGGGTGGGGCCTACAATGAGCAGTTCTTC.

This rearrangement joins TRBV6-5 to TRBJ1-2, with a weak D call TRBD1 (6 bases). Trimming cost V 6 bases and J 6 bases, with 17 bases left between them. Germline V gives CDR1 MNHEY, CDR2 SVGAGI. The CDR3 is made up of 14 amino acids. The CDR3 here is CASSDRSHLHGYTF. CDR3 in DNA: TGTGCCAGCAGCGACAGGAGTCACCTTCATGGCTACACCTTC.

The chain is built from TRBV6-5 and TRBJ1-4, with unresolved D. There are 13 residues in the CDR3. V was cut by 6 bases and J by 5 bases, with 10 bases left in between. CDR1 is MNHEY and CDR2 is SVGAGI in the germline V gene. Written as DNA, the CDR3 is TGTGCCAGCAGGGAGTTTATCAATGAAAAACTGTTTTTT. Its translation: CASREFINEKLFF.

This clone was recorded once. V gene TRBV19 combines with J gene TRBJ1-6; 7 bases fit TRBD1. This CDR3 region has 14 residues. V trimming: 5 bases; J trimming: 7 bases; junction bases outside the gene matches: 5. Per the germline V gene, CDR1 is LNHDA and CDR2 is SQIVND (reference sequence). CDR3 loop: CASSLTGWNSPLHF. CDR3 nucleotides: TGTGCCAGTAGTCTGACAGGGTGGAATTCACCCCTCCACTTT.

On this clone itself: The same CDR3 arises from other DNA sequences in this sample as well. The chain carries TRBV5-1 and TRBJ1-2; no firm D call. Germline loops: CDR1 SGHRS, CDR2 YFSETQ. This CDR3 is built from 13 residues. V was shortened by 4 bases and J by 1 base, with 8 bases between the two germline ends. CDR3 bases: TGCGCCAGCAGCCTGAACGGTAACTATGGCTACACCTTC. This translates into CASSLNGNYGYTF.

The chain has TRBV7-9 and TRBJ1-2; TRBD1 matches 9 bases. Germline assignment: CDR1 SEHNR and CDR2 FQNEAQ (reference sequence). The CDR3 has 13 residues. Losses at the gene ends were 8 bases for V and 5 bases for J; bases not matched to a gene: 6. DNA for the CDR3: TGTGCCAGCTATCGGACAGGGGATTATGGCTACACCTTC. Its translation is CASYRTGDYGYTF.

V and J are TRBV4-1 and TRBJ1-5; D is undetermined. This CDR3 is built from 14 residues. Germline V gene lookup returns CDR1 MGHRA and CDR2 YSYEKL. The V end was cut by 5 bases, the J end by 9 bases, with 17 bases between. CDR3 coding DNA: TGCGCCAGCAGCTCGCGCTCAGGAATCGGGCCCCAGCATTTT. It translates to CASSSRSGIGPQHF.

The chain links TRBV27 to TRBJ1-1; D gene uncertain. The germline V and J ends were trimmed by 2 bases and 0 bases, with 10 bases remaining between them. The CDR3 loop spans 15 amino acids. Germline CDR1 reads MNHEY; CDR2 reads SMNVEV (reference sequence). The CDR3 protein is CASSLPRLMNTEAFF. CDR3 DNA: TGTGCCAGCAGTTTACCACGACTCATGAACACTGAAGCTTTCTTT.

The chain uses TRBV4-1 and TRBJ2-1, with D possibly TRBD2 on 5 matching bases. Looked up from germline, CDR1 is MGHRA and CDR2 is YSYEKL. The CDR3 sequence is 15 residues long. V was trimmed by 5 bases and J by 3 bases, leaving 14 bases between them. CDR3 nucleotide sequence: TGCGCCAGCAGCGGACTCGGACCTCGCTACAATGAGCAGTTCTTC. Translated: CASSGLGPRYNEQFF.

The sample holds one count of this clone. V gene TRBV19 combines with J gene TRBJ1-6; 7 bases fit TRBD1. Trimming cost V 7 bases and J 5 bases; bases outside gene matches: 8. The V gene's germline CDR1 is LNHDA and CDR2 SQIVND (reference sequence). The CDR3 length is 15 residues. The CDR3 DNA reads as TGTGCCAGTAAGGAAGGGGGCCAGAATAATTCACCCCTCCACTTT. This gives the protein CASKEGGQNNSPLHF.

This chain joins TRBV18 and TRBJ2-3; TRBD2 matches at 14 bases. This CDR3 region has 18 residues. V lost 0 bases to trimming and J lost 6 bases; unmatched junction nucleotides: 8. Germline CDR1 is KGHSH and CDR2 is LQKENI. The CDR3 nucleotides are TGTGCCAGCTCACCACCTGGTGTATGGACTAGCGGGAGGGATACGCAGTATTTT. Protein: CASSPPGVWTSGRDTQYF.

The chain joins TRBV9 to TRBJ2-3; a possible D gene is TRBD1 (8 bases). The CDR3 extends over 14 amino acids. Germline CDR1 is SGDLS and CDR2 is YYNGEE. V was shortened by 4 bases and J by 3 bases, with 12 bases between the two germline ends. The CDR3 protein is CASSQQGGTDTQYF. CDR3 nucleotide sequence: TGTGCCAGCAGCCAACAGGGGGGGACAGATACGCAGTATTTT.

This chain joins TRBV7-8 and TRBJ2-7, with 10 bases aligning to TRBD2. CDR3 length: 14 amino acids. Unmatched junction bases numbered 4, after V lost 3 bases and J lost 5 bases. The germline CDR1 and CDR2 sequences are SGHVS and FQNEAQ. The CDR3 here is CASSLLAGDNEQYF. The CDR3 bases are TGTGCCAGCAGCTTGCTAGCGGGAGACAACGAGCAGTACTTC.

The chain couples TRBV5-1 to TRBJ2-7, with 8 bases fitting TRBD2. After removal of 0 bases from V and 0 bases from J, the junction contained 8 bases not matched to a gene. The V gene's germline CDR1 is SGHRS and CDR2 YFSETQ. CDR3 size: 17 residues. The DNA of the CDR3 is TGCGCCAGCAGCTTGGTCGCGGGGGGATCCTACTCCTACGAGCAGTACTTC. Its protein is CASSLVAGGSYSYEQYF.

The chain is built from TRBV2 and TRBJ1-2; D gene unclear. With 2 bases removed from V and 8 bases from J, the gap between germline ends came to 9 bases. Germline CDR1 reads SNHLY; CDR2 reads FYNNEI. The CDR3 length is 12 residues. The CDR3 spells CASSESRRGYTF. The CDR3 region has the DNA TGTGCCAGCAGTGAAAGCCGTCGGGGCTACACCTTC.

CDR3 nucleotide sequence: TGTGCCAGCAGTGCGGGACAGACCAGCACTGAAGCTTTCTTT. It specifies CASSAGQTSTEAFF. The chain carries TRBV6-4 and TRBJ1-1, with TRBD1 identical over 7 bases. Germline CDR1 MRHNA, CDR2 SNTAGT. This CDR3 region has 14 residues. Trimming at V came to 4 bases and at J to 4 bases, leaving 6 bases not matched to a gene.

This clone was recorded once. The rearrangement uses TRBV7-3 and TRBJ2-5; 8 bases line up with TRBD2. CDR3 length: 15 amino acids. With V trimmed by 6 bases and J by 2 bases, 8 bases remained unmatched. The germline gives CDR1 SGHTA, CDR2 FQGTGA. CDR3 nucleotide sequence: TGTGCCAGCAGTCTCCGGGGGGGCGGACAAGAGACCCAGTACTTC. Amino acid sequence: CASSLRGGGQETQYF.

V gene TRBV4-1 combines with J gene TRBJ1-5; 10 bases map to TRBD1. Germline CDR1 reads MGHRA; CDR2 reads YSYEKL. V was pared by 4 bases and J by 5 bases, with 8 bases of the junction left unmatched. The CDR3 spans 16 residues. The CDR3 here is CASSLATGGSDQPQHF. DNA of the CDR3: TGCGCCAGCAGCCTAGCGACAGGGGGCAGCGATCAGCCCCAGCATTTT.

The rearrangement uses TRBV7-9 and TRBJ1-3; D remains unclear. Germline assignment: CDR1 SEHNR and CDR2 FQNEAQ (reference sequence). Between the trimmed V and J ends, which lost 6 bases and 0 bases, there was a span of 9 bases. The CDR3 is made up of 14 amino acids. The CDR3 DNA reads TGTGCCAGCAGGATCGGGTCCTCTGGAAACACCATATATTTT. It specifies CASRIGSSGNTIYF.

This chain links TRBV5-1 with TRBJ2-6, with 9 bases lining up with TRBD1. Losses at the gene ends were 4 bases for V and 3 bases for J; bases not matched to a gene: 5. The CDR3 consists of 16 residues. The germline V gene has CDR1 SGHRS and CDR2 YFSETQ. The CDR3 DNA reads as TGCGCCAGCAGCCGGGACAGGGCGGTTGGGGCCAACGTCCTGACTTTC. It specifies CASSRDRAVGANVLTF.